This T cell receptor (beta chain) was recovered during a study of T cells after yellow fever vaccination. Whole-study findings and limits: Clonotypes appearing in both CD4 and CD8 compartments existed, and their share was small.

This clonotype came up a few times. Its antigen is undetermined. In TCRdb, the 5' RACE reads were re-called with MiXCR into one record per CDR3 protein. Of about 320,000 distinct CDR3 sequences listed, about 10% were seen once; the top ten hold about 3.3%. The CDR3 has 14 amino acids. Per germline, CDR1 SGHTA and CDR2 FQGNSA. V dropped 5 bases and J dropped 5 bases, with 15 bases sitting between them. V usage is TRBV7-2 and J usage is TRBJ2-5; D could derive from TRBD1 or TRBD2 (7 bases each). The sequence came from a man between 18 and 35 years old who received the YFV17D yellow fever vaccine. The source was CD4+ T cells sorted from PBMCs, collected 45 days after the yellow fever booster vaccination. CDR3 nucleotides: TGTGCCAGCAGCCGACAGGGAGGGTTGGAGACCCAGTACTTC. As protein: CASSRQGGLETQYF.